These 28 T cell receptor beta chains share one sample of origin, sequenced in a study of T cells in Graves' hyperthyroidism and ophthalmopathy. From RNA transcripts, TCR beta CDR3 regions were amplified. When the TCR CDR3 underwent first-round RT-PCR, the HTBI primer set was used. TCRdb processed the multiplex PCR reads anew with MiXCR; each CDR3 protein has one entry. Of 45,000 or so distinct CDR3 sequences in the sample, around 49% were seen once. The sequenced sample consisted of peripheral blood or thyroid tissue (not recorded which). Every receptor here comes from a woman between 50 and 59 years old with Graves' hyperthyroidism.

The chain links TRBV7-2 to TRBJ2-2, with D perhaps TRBD2 (6 bases). This CDR3 is built from 14 residues. Germline CDR1 SGHTA, CDR2 FQGNSA. The germline V and J ends were trimmed by 8 bases and 0 bases, with 10 bases remaining between them. CDR3 bases: TGTGCCAGCCGCGGGGCGGCGAACACCGGGGAGCTGTTTTTT. Translating it yields CASRGAANTGELFF.

In its sample, this clonotype was seen many times. The chain combines TRBV28 with TRBJ1-2, with D perhaps matching TRBD1 (5 bases). Germline assignment: CDR1 MDHEN and CDR2 SYDVKM. The CDR3 has 12 amino acids. V dropped 3 bases and J dropped 8 bases, with 10 bases sitting between them. CDR3 protein: CASSFGGDGYTF. The CDR3 region has the DNA TGTGCCAGCAGTTTTGGCGGGGACGGCTACACCTTC.

V gene TRBV27 combines with J gene TRBJ2-2; D is ambiguous. V shed 7 bases and J shed 2 bases, with 8 bases lying between them. The germline V gene encodes CDR1 MNHEY and CDR2 SMNVEV (reference sequence). The CDR3 loop spans 13 amino acids. Here the CDR3 DNA reads TGTGCCAGCAAGTGGATCAACACCGGGGAGCTGTTTTTT. This gives the protein CASKWINTGELFF.

This clonotype came up many times. The DNA of the CDR3 is TGTGCCATCAGTGGACCTTTGGGGACAGCGGGAGTGGATACGCAGTATTTT. The encoded protein is CAISGPLGTAGVDTQYF. The chain links TRBV10-3 to TRBJ2-3; D is perhaps TRBD2 (8 bases). CDR3 length equals 17 residues. The V gene's germline CDR1 is ENHRY and CDR2 SYGVKD. With 4 bases removed from V and 6 bases from J, the gap between germline ends came to 23 bases.

Concerning this clonotype itself: Sequence at one end of the junction differs from germline and may be a read error. The rearrangement links TRBV18 to TRBJ1-1; D is possibly TRBD1 (5 bases). From germline, CDR1 is KGHSH and CDR2 LQKENI. The CDR3 length is 13 residues. The CDR3: CASSLNRNTKAFF. The DNA of the CDR3 is TGTGCCAGCTCACTAAACAGGAACACTAAAGCTTTCTTT.

This clonotype was recorded many times. CDR3 nucleotide sequence: TGTGCCAGCAGAAAGGTCGGGGAGACCCAGTACTTC. Translation gives CASRKVGETQYF. The chain is built from TRBV5-5 and TRBJ2-5; D is unclear. The CDR3 sequence is 12 residues long. V dropped 5 bases and J dropped 5 bases, with 10 bases sitting between them. Germline values: CDR1 SGHKS, CDR2 YYEKEE (reference sequence).

At least ten counts were recorded for this clonotype. The chain recombines TRBV7-6 with TRBJ2-3; 7 nucleotides line up with TRBD1. Trimming at V came to 1 base and at J to 1 base, leaving 8 bases not matched to a gene. This CDR3 has 17 residues. From germline, CDR1 is SGHVS and CDR2 FNYEAQ. Here the CDR3 DNA reads TGTGCCAGCAGCTTAGGCCCGACAGGGCCTCGCACAGATACGCAGTATTTT. This encodes CASSLGPTGPRTDTQYF.

This clonotype occurred many times. The rearrangement joins TRBV28 to TRBJ1-6, with 12 nucleotides matching TRBD1. In germline, CDR1 is MDHEN, CDR2 SYDVKM. The length of the CDR3 is 18 residues. V dropped 5 bases and J dropped 6; count of bases not matched to a gene: 11. CDR3 protein: CASSKYPRDRGRNSPLHF. Here the CDR3 DNA reads TGTGCCAGCAGTAAATACCCCCGGGACAGGGGGCGTAATTCACCCCTCCACTTT.

This clonotype is a singleton in its sample. CDR3 in amino acids: CASSPQGGDQPQHF. The CDR3 DNA reads as TGTGCCAGCAGCCCCCAGGGGGGGGATCAGCCCCAGCATTTT. The V call is TRBV7-3, the J call TRBJ1-5; 7 nucleotides match TRBD1. Germline V lookup: CDR1 SGHTA, CDR2 FQGTGA. Trimming removed 5 bases from V and 5 bases from J; junction bases left unmatched: 6. The CDR3 loop spans 14 amino acids.

The chain uses TRBV2 and TRBJ1-5; D perhaps matches TRBD1 (6 bases). The CDR3 sequence is 14 residues long. V gave up 5 bases and J gave up 6 bases, with 14 bases separating them. The germline CDR1 and CDR2 sequences are SNHLY and FYNNEI. CDR3 sequence reads: CASSSDRNGQPQHF. The CDR3 bases are TGTGCCAGCAGTTCAGACAGGAATGGTCAGCCCCAGCATTTT.

In this sample, this clonotype turned up many times. This sequence joins TRBV20-1 and TRBJ2-3, with TRBD2 matching over 8 bases. This CDR3 region has 15 residues. CDR1 and CDR2 (germline): DFQATT, SNEGSKA (reference sequence). Trimming took 4 bases from V and 6 from J; bases not matched to a gene: 12. The CDR3 region is CSANVVLREADTQYF. CDR3 nucleotide sequence: TGCAGTGCTAATGTCGTCCTGCGGGAGGCGGATACGCAGTATTTT.

As regards this clonotype: A single base separates this from a much larger clone, so it may be a read error. The CDR3 carries no conserved terminal phenylalanine or tryptophan, so it likely arises from a read error. CDR3 amino acids: CASSFVNTDTQYS. The DNA for the CDR3 is TGTGCCAGCAGTTTCGTGAACACAGATACGCAGTATTCT. The chain carries TRBV28 and TRBJ2-3; no clear D. Germline values: CDR1 MDHEN, CDR2 SYDVKM. V dropped 3 bases and J dropped 2 bases, with 6 bases sitting between them. This CDR3 is 13 amino acids long.

This clonotype was recorded many times. This CDR3 is CASREGGVSPETQYF. CDR3 nucleotide sequence: TGTGCCAGCAGGGAGGGGGGAGTCAGCCCAGAGACCCAGTACTTC. The chain couples TRBV4-2 to TRBJ2-5, with D possibly being TRBD1 or TRBD2 (6 bases each). There are 15 residues in the CDR3. Germline CDR1 LGHNA, CDR2 YNFKEQ. V was shortened by 6 bases and J by 4 bases, with 18 bases between the two germline ends.

This clonotype was observed many times. V gene TRBV7-3 combines with J gene TRBJ2-5, with D maybe TRBD2 (6 bases). This CDR3 is 14 amino acids long. In germline, CDR1 is SGHTA, CDR2 FQGTGA. Deletions cut 5 bases from V and 2 bases from J, with 12 bases between. The CDR3 is CASSLSGLQETQYF. CDR3 sequence (DNA): TGTGCCAGCAGCCTCTCAGGACTACAAGAGACCCAGTACTTC.

The chain links TRBV20-1 to TRBJ1-5; D is uncertain. The CDR3 runs to 12 residues. Germline-derived CDR1 and CDR2 are DFQATT and SNEGSKA (reference sequence). Trimming took 6 bases from V and 5 from J, leaving 11 bases between them. Written as DNA, the CDR3 is TGCAGTGCGGCGAGGAGGGATCAGCCCCAGCATTTT. The encoded protein is CSAARRDQPQHF.

In regard to this clonotype: At one boundary the junction diverges from the germline segment, which might be a read error. This sequence joins TRBV20-1 and TRBJ1-2; D is undetermined. CDR1 is DFQATT, CDR2 SNEGSKA, per germline (reference sequence). This CDR3 contains 14 residues. Here the CDR3 reads CSARDQQLAYGYAF. Here the CDR3 DNA reads TGCAGCGCTAGAGATCAACAGTTAGCCTATGGCTACGCCTTC.

This clonotype was recorded only once. The genes are TRBV20-1 and TRBJ2-7, with 8 nucleotides matching TRBD2. Losses at the gene ends were 6 bases for V and 2 bases for J; bases not matched to a gene: 6. Germline CDR1 reads DFQATT; CDR2 reads SNEGSKA (reference sequence). CDR3 length: 13 amino acids. In DNA form, the CDR3 reads TGCAGTGCCAGAAGCGGGGGCCCCTACGAGCAGTACTTC. As protein: CSARSGGPYEQYF.

This clonotype was counted at least ten times. This chain connects TRBV20-1 to TRBJ2-1, with 13 positions matching TRBD2. The V gene's germline CDR1 is DFQATT and CDR2 SNEGSKA (reference sequence). The CDR3 contains 14 residues. Trimming took 5 bases from V and 7 from J; bases not matched to a gene: 5. CDR3 nucleotide sequence: TGCAGTGCTCGGACTAGCGGGAGTGTTAATGAGCAGTTCTTC. As protein: CSARTSGSVNEQFF.

The rearrangement uses TRBV10-3 and TRBJ2-2; maybe TRBD2 (6 bases). Germline-derived CDR1 and CDR2 are ENHRY and SYGVKD. The CDR3 has 15 amino acids. V lost 5 bases, J lost 17 bases, and 27 bases lay in between. CDR3 in amino acids: CAISWGLAGTGEFFF. The CDR3, as DNA: TGTGCCATCAGTTGGGGACTGGCTGGAACCGGGGAGTTTTTTTTT.

This clonotype was seen many times. The CDR3 region is CASRSRTLGDTQYF. The CDR3 coding sequence is TGTGCCAGTAGGTCCCGGACTTTGGGGGATACGCAGTATTTT. The chain employs TRBV19 and TRBJ2-3, with D perhaps TRBD2 (5 bases). There are 14 residues in the CDR3. Trimming took off 6 bases at V and 6 bases at J, with 16 bases between the two ends. Germline CDR1 is LNHDA and CDR2 is SQIVND (reference sequence). The entire variable domain, with the rest obtained from reference TRBV19 and TRBJ2-3, is as follows: DGGITQSPKYLFRKEGQNVTLSCEQNLNHDAMYWYRQDPGQGLRLIYYSQIVNDFQKGDIAEGYSVSREKKESFPLTVTSAQKNPTAFYLCASRSRTLGDTQYFGPGTRLTVL.

This clonotype has ten or more counts. The J gene is TRBJ2-7, the V gene TRBV7-9; TRBD2 might be the D (7 bases). CDR1 and CDR2 from the germline V gene are SEHNR and FQNEAQ (reference sequence). The CDR3 is 13 residues long. V lost 5 bases and J lost 4, with 12 bases in between. CDR3 sequence: CASSPRGAYEQYF. Written as DNA, the CDR3 is TGTGCCAGCAGCCCCCGGGGGGCATACGAGCAGTACTTC.

This clonotype was observed at least ten times. J is TRBJ1-1 and V is TRBV12-3 or TRBV12-4, with a tentative D call TRBD1 (6 bases). The V end lost 6 bases, the J end lost 3 bases, and 8 bases lay between the germline ends. The CDR3 is made up of 12 amino acids. CDR3 DNA: TGTGCCAGCAGCACAGGGTACACTGAAGCTTTCTTT. It translates to CASSTGYTEAFF.

This sequence joins TRBV12-3 or TRBV12-4 and TRBJ2-7; TRBD1 matches at 9 bases. The CDR3 contains 12 residues. Trimming took 6 bases from V and 6 from J; bases not matched to a gene: 3. CDR3 bases: TGTGCCAGCAGCCTGACAGGGGGCGAGCAGTACTTC. As protein: CASSLTGGEQYF.

This clonotype was picked up a small number of times. The chain carries TRBV20-1 and TRBJ2-7; 14 nucleotides align to TRBD2. The CDR3 covers 15 residues. V trimming: 3 bases; J trimming: 2 bases; junction bases outside the gene matches: 3. The V gene's germline CDR1 is DFQATT and CDR2 SNEGSKA (reference sequence). The chain's CDR3 is CSASLGLAGAYEQYF. CDR3 in DNA: TGCAGTGCTAGCCTGGGACTAGCGGGAGCCTACGAGCAGTACTTC.

This clonotype appeared a few times. The chain combines TRBV11-2 with TRBJ2-7; D may be TRBD2 (5 bases). The germline V gene encodes CDR1 SGHAT and CDR2 FQNNGV. The CDR3 runs to 14 residues. Trimming stripped 5 bases from V and 1 base from J, with 12 bases between. For the CDR3, the DNA is TGTGCCAGCAGCCAAGCGGTGGGGTCCTACGAGCAGTACTTC. Its protein is CASSQAVGSYEQYF. Together with reference TRBV11-2 and TRBJ2-7, the CDR3 gives the full variable domain: EAGVAQSPRYKIIEKRQSVAFWCNPISGHATLYWYQQILGQGPKLLIQFQNNGVVDDSQLPKDRFSAERLKGVDSTLKIQPAKLEDSAVYLCASSQAVGSYEQYFGPGTRLTVT.

This clonotype was counted at least ten times. This CDR3 is CASRKNANYGYTF. In DNA form, the CDR3 reads TGTGCCAGCAGAAAAAACGCGAACTATGGCTACACCTTC. The chain couples TRBV28 to TRBJ1-2; no reliable D call. CDR3 length: 13 residues. Germline values: CDR1 MDHEN, CDR2 SYDVKM. Deletions cut 6 bases from V and 2 bases from J, with 10 bases between.

Regarding this clonotype: The final CDR3 position lacks the conserved phenylalanine or tryptophan, pointing to a likely read error. This chain links TRBV5-5 with TRBJ2-5; 9 positions match TRBD1. V gave up 4 bases and J gave up 0 bases; unmatched junction bases: 4. This CDR3 region has 15 residues. Germline lookup yields CDR1 SGHKS and CDR2 YYEKEE (reference sequence). The CDR3 loop reads CASSVDRGYQETQYL. CDR3 DNA sequence: TGTGCCAGCAGCGTTGACAGGGGGTACCAAGAGACCCAGTACCTC.

This clonotype was observed many times. The V call is TRBV6-1, the J call TRBJ1-2; 8 nucleotides agree with TRBD1. The germline CDR1 and CDR2 sequences are MNHNS and SASEGT. CDR3 size: 12 residues. The V gene end was trimmed by 3 bases and the J gene end by 7 bases; junction bases not matched to a gene: 1. In DNA, the CDR3 is TGTGCCAGCAGTGAGACAGGGGTTGGCTACACCTTC. It encodes CASSETGVGYTF.